These T cell receptor beta chains were read from a single sample in a study of a mutant IDH1 vaccine in newly diagnosed glioma. The antigens of these receptors remain unknown. Assay: immunoSEQ multiplex PCR; the TCRdb copy retains only in-frame clones and omits some. The sample contains about 24,000 clones, 70% to 85% of which appear only once. The sample here was PBMCs, taken from a glioma patient whose treatment included an IDH1 peptide vaccine. The source of these receptors is a man aged 40-55 years with glioma. CDR3s include the opening cysteine and the closing phenylalanine or tryptophan. D genes are given only for firm matches. A clone size is listed for some rows: how often the clone was seen (once, few, many), or a class if it is expanded.

D,J,size,V,DNA,CDR3
NA,TRBJ2-1,NA,TRBV29-1,TGCAGTGTAGGGGCCGGCTACAATGAGCAGTTCTTC,CSVGAGYNEQFF
TRBD2,TRBJ2-1,NA,TRBV5-1,TGCGCCAGCAGCGTGCTAGCGGGTGATGTGAATGAGCAGTTCTTC,CASSVLAGDVNEQFF
NA,TRBJ2-5,NA,TRBV2,TGTGCCAGCACCCTACCCGCTCAAGAGACCCAGTACTTC,CASTLPAQETQYF
TRBD1,TRBJ1-1,NA,TRBV6-1,TGTGCCAGCAGTGACATAAGGGGGCGCGCATTTGGAAAAACTGAAGCTTTCTTT,CASSDIRGRAFGKTEAFF
NA,TRBJ2-7,NA,TRBV27,TGTGCCAGCAGTTTCTCTCGGGGTAGCTCCTACGAGCAGTACTTC,CASSFSRGSSYEQYF
NA,TRBJ1-1,NA,TRBV19,TGTGCCAGTAGTCCGGCCCCCGGCACTGAAGCTTTCTTT,CASSPAPGTEAFF
NA,TRBJ2-2,once,TRBV5-1,TGCGCCAGCAGCTTGGTCGGGGGATTAGCCGGGGAGCTGTTTTTT,CASSLVGGLAGELFF
NA,TRBJ1-2,few,TRBV4-1,TGCGCCAGCAGCCAATCGGGGGCGTCGGCCTATGGCTACACCTTC,CASSQSGASAYGYTF
TRBD1,TRBJ1-1,NA,TRBV5-1,TGCGCCAGCAGCAAACGGGACAGGTCCAACACTGAAGCTTTCTTT,CASSKRDRSNTEAFF
NA,TRBJ1-5,few,TRBV19,TGTGCCAGTAGTTGGAGCAATCAGCCCCAGCATTTT,CASSWSNQPQHF
NA,TRBJ2-2,few,TRBV9,TGTGCCAGCAGCGTAGACGGAAATTCCGGGGAGCTGTTTTTT,CASSVDGNSGELFF
NA,TRBJ2-5,NA,TRBV7-9,TGTGCCAGCAGCTTAGAAACAAACCAAGAGACCCAGTACTTC,CASSLETNQETQYF
NA,TRBJ1-1,few,TRBV27,TGTGCCAGCAGTTTATCGGTGCCTCGTACTGAAGCTTTCTTT,CASSLSVPRTEAFF
NA,TRBJ2-4,NA,TRBV19,TGTGCCAGTAAACCCGGGTCGTTAAACATTCAGTACTTC,CASKPGSLNIQYF
TRBD1,TRBJ1-2,once,TRBV6-1,TGTGCCAGCAGTGAAAGAGAGGGGACAGAGGGTGCGGCCAACTATGGCTACACCTTC,CASSEREGTEGAANYGYTF
TRBD1,TRBJ1-1,few,TRBV6-4,TGTGCCAGCAGAGACATTGACAGGGACACTGAAGCTTTCTTT,CASRDIDRDTEAFF
NA,TRBJ1-1,NA,TRBV4-1,TGCGCCAGCAGCCAACACGGGCAGGGGAAGGCGAACACTGAAGCTTTCTTT,CASSQHGQGKANTEAFF
NA,TRBJ2-2,NA,TRBV15,TGTGCCACCAGCAGAGGGGCTGCGGGTGGGGAGCTGTTTTTT,CATSRGAAGGELFF
NA,TRBJ2-7,NA,TRBV7-9,TGTGCCAGCAGCCCACGGGGGCCCTACGAGCAGTACTTC,CASSPRGPYEQYF
NA,TRBJ1-4,NA,TRBV19,TGTGCCAGTAGTTCCTCGGCAGGGGAAAAACTGTTTTTT,CASSSSAGEKLFF
TRBD2,TRBJ2-5,NA,TRBV11-2,TGTGCCAGCAGCTCCGGGACTAGCGGGAGGCGTCAAGAGACCCAGTACTTC,CASSSGTSGRRQETQYF
TRBD1,TRBJ2-7,NA,TRBV6-6,TGTGCCAGCAGTTCCCGGGACAGGAGGTCCTACGAGCAGTACTTC,CASSSRDRRSYEQYF
TRBD1,TRBJ2-1,NA,TRBV18,TGTGCCAGCTCATCGACAGGGGGTATTGAGCAGTTCTTC,CASSSTGGIEQFF
NA,TRBJ2-5,NA,TRBV11-3,TGTGCCAGCAGCTTAAGGGAGGGGGGAGAGACCCAGTACTTC,CASSLREGGETQYF
NA,TRBJ2-2,NA,TRBV7-2,TGTGCCAGCAGCTCTGTGGCGAACACCGGGGAGCTGTTTTTT,CASSSVANTGELFF
NA,TRBJ2-1,NA,TRBV15,TGTGCCACCAGCAGAGCCTCCCCTAGGGATGAGCAGTTCTTC,CATSRASPRDEQFF
NA,TRBJ1-4,NA,TRBV7-9,TGTGCCAGCAGCCCCGTGAGGGGTGCTAATGAAAAACTGTTTTTT,CASSPVRGANEKLFF
TRBD2,TRBJ2-7,NA,TRBV10-1,TGCGCCAGCAGTCGACAGGGACTAGCGGGAGTAGAAGAGCAGTACTTC,CASSRQGLAGVEEQYF
TRBD1,TRBJ1-2,NA,TRBV13,TGTGCCAGCAACGACCGGGACAGGGTAAACTATGGCTACACCTTC,CASNDRDRVNYGYTF
NA,TRBJ1-1,few,TRBV7-9,TGTGCCAGCAGCCCCCCCCGGACCCACACTGAAGCTTTCTTT,CASSPPRTHTEAFF
NA,TRBJ1-3,NA,TRBV13,TGTGCCAGCAGCTTAGTAGGACAGCCCTTCTCTGGAAACACCATATATTTT,CASSLVGQPFSGNTIYF
NA,TRBJ2-7,NA,TRBV4-1,TGCGCCAGCAGCCAGATGGGGACCGTGCCCTACGAGCAGTACTTC,CASSQMGTVPYEQYF
TRBD1,TRBJ1-2,NA,TRBV15,TGTGCCACCAGCAGACCCGGGACAGGGAGTCTCCATGGCTACACCTTC,CATSRPGTGSLHGYTF
NA,TRBJ2-2,NA,TRBV7-2,TGTGCCAGCAGCTTAGCGGGGGTGAGGGAGCTGTTTTTT,CASSLAGVRELFF
NA,TRBJ2-5,NA,TRBV18,TGTGCCAGCTCATCATACCAGGGGAGGCGAGAGACCCAGTACTTC,CASSSYQGRRETQYF
NA,TRBJ1-4,NA,TRBV5-8,TGTGCCAGTTCCCAGACAGGACAGAATGAAAAACTGTTTTTT,CASSQTGQNEKLFF
NA,TRBJ2-1,NA,TRBV7-8,TGTGCCAGCAGCACGGTTGGGAATGAGCAGTTCTTC,CASSTVGNEQFF
TRBD1,TRBJ2-2,once,TRBV5-1,TGCGCCAGCAGCTTTCGAGGGGGCGCGACCGGGGAGCTGTTTTTT,CASSFRGGATGELFF
NA,TRBJ1-4,few,TRBV7-9,TGTGCCAGCAGCTTAAGGTTGGGGGAAAAACTGTTTTTT,CASSLRLGEKLFF
NA,TRBJ1-1,NA,TRBV6-1,TGTGCCAGCAGTGAGGGAAATTTCCCTCGCACTGAAGCTTTCTTT,CASSEGNFPRTEAFF